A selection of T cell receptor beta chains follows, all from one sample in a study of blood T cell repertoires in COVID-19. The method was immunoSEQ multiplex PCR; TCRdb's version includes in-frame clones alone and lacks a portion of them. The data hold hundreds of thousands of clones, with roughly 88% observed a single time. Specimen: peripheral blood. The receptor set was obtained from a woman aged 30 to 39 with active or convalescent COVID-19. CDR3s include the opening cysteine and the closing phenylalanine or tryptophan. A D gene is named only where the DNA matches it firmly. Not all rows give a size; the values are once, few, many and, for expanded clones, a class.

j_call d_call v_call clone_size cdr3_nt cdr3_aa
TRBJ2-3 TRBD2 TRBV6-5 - TGTGCCAGCAGTTACGGGCTAGCGGACAGCACAGATACGCAGTATTTT CASSYGLADSTDTQYF
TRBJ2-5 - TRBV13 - TGTGCCAGCAGCCCCAGGCCCGAAGAGACCCAGTACTTC CASSPRPEETQYF
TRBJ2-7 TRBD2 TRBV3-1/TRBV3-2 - TGTGCCAGCAGCCAAGGCGGACTAGCGGGAGGGCCCGAGCAGTACTTC CASSQGGLAGGPEQYF
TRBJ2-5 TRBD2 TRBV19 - TGTGCCAGTAGTAAAGGACTAGCGGGGGGCGCCCCCGGTCTTTTGGGTACCCAGTACTTC CASSKGLAGGAPGLLGTQYF
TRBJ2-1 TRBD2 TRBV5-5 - TGTGCCAGCAGCACCCGGGCTACTAGCGGGGCCCTAGGCAATGAGCAGTTCTTC CASSTRATSGALGNEQFF
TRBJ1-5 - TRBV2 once TGTGCCAGCAGTGGACAGAGCGCAGGGCCCCAGCATTTT CASSGQSAGPQHF
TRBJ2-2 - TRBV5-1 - TGCGCCAGCAGCCCGTTAGGTAGCGGAAACACCGGGGAGCTGTTTTTT CASSPLGSGNTGELFF
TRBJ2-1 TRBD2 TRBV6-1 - TGTGCCAGCAGTGCGAGCGGGGGGCTACTACTCAATGAGCAGTTCTTC CASSASGGLLLNEQFF
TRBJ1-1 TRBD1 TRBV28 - TGTGCCAGCAGTTTAGGGACAGGGGTCTCTGAAGCTTTCTTT CASSLGTGVSEAFF
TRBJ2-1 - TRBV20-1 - TGCAGTGCCCCACAAACCAATGAGCAGTTCTTC CSAPQTNEQFF
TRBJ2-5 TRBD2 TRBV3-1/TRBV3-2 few TGTGCCAGCAGCCGAGCGGGAGGGGTGGAGACCCAGTACTTC CASSRAGGVETQYF
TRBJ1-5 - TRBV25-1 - TGTGCCAGCAGTGATTGGCAGGGCAATCAGCCCCAGCATTTT CASSDWQGNQPQHF
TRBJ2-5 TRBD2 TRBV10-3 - TGTGCCATCAGTGATCCCCGGGGGGTTCGAGAGACCCAGTACTTC CAISDPRGVRETQYF
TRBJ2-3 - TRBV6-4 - TGTGCCAGCAGTGAGCGGAGCACAGATACGCAGTATTTT CASSERSTDTQYF
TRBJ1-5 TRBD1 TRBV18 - TGTGCCAGCTCACCATGGGACAGGGTTAGGAGTCAGCCCCAGCATTTT CASSPWDRVRSQPQHF
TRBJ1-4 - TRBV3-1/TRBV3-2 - TGTGCCAGCGGGGCAGACTTTAATGAAAAACTGTTTTTT CASGADFNEKLFF
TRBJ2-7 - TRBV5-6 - TGTGCCAGCAGCCCCATGGGGAGCTCCTACGAGCAGTACTTC CASSPMGSSYEQYF
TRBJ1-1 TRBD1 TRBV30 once TGTGCCTGGATCACAGGGGTGAACACTGAAGCTTTCTTT CAWITGVNTEAFF
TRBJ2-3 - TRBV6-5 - TGTGCCAGCAGTTCCAGGGATTTGCGAGATACGCAGTATTTT CASSSRDLRDTQYF
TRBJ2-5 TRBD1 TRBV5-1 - TGCGCCAGCAGACGGACAGGACAAGAGACCCAGTACTTC CASRRTGQETQYF
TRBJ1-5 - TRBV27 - TGTGCCAGCAGTTACGACAGAGGCAATCAGCCCCAGCATTTT CASSYDRGNQPQHF
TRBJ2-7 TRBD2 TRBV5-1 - TGCGCCAGCAGCTTGGTTAGCGGGGGCGGAATAGGGTCCTACGAGCAGTACTTC CASSLVSGGGIGSYEQYF
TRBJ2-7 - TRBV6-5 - TGTGCCAGCATTCGGACAGCCGAGCAGTACTTC CASIRTAEQYF
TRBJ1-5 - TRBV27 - TGTGCCAGCAGTTTATCCCAGGGGCAGCCCCAGCATTTT CASSLSQGQPQHF
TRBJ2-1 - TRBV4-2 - TGTGCCAGCAGCCAAGACCTACAGGCGAACTCCTACAATGAGCAGTTCTTC CASSQDLQANSYNEQFF
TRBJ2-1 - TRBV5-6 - TGTGCCAGCAGTTACAGGGGACTCTCCTACAATGAGCAGTTCTTC CASSYRGLSYNEQFF
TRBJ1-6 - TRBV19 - TGTGCCAGTAGCATGTCATCGGGGGTCTATAATTCACCCCTCCACTTT CASSMSSGVYNSPLHF
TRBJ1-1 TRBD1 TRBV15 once TGTGCCACCAGGATCGACAGGGGTCAGAACACTGAAGCTTTCTTT CATRIDRGQNTEAFF
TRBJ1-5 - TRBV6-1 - TGTGCCAGCAGTGAATGGAGGGTCTCGCAGCCCCAGCATTTT CASSEWRVSQPQHF
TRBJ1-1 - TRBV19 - TGTGCCAGTAGTACAGGCTGGAACACTGAAGCTTTCTTT CASSTGWNTEAFF
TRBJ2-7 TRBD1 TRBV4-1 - TGCGCCAGCAGCCAGAACCCAGGGGGCGCCTACGAGCAGTACTTC CASSQNPGGAYEQYF
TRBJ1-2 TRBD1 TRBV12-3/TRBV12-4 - TGTGCCAGCAGCACAGGGGGTGGCTACACCTTC CASSTGGGYTF
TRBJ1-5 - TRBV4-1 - TGCGCCAGCAGCCAAGAGTTCTCCGGGGGCAATCAGCCCCAGCATTTT CASSQEFSGGNQPQHF
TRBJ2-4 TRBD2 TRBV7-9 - TGTGCCAGCAGCCCGGGGACTAGCGGAGCCAAAAACATTCAGTACTTC CASSPGTSGAKNIQYF
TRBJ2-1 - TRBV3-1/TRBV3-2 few TGTGCCAGCAGCCAAGCGGGGGTCCTTTTAAGGCAGTTCTTC CASSQAGVLLRQFF
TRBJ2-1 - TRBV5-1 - TGCGCCAGCAGCTTGGAGCAGTCGAGGGTCTACAATGAGCAGTTCTTC CASSLEQSRVYNEQFF
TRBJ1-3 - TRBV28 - TGTGCCAGCAGTTTACTCTCTAACTCTGGAAACACCATATATTTT CASSLLSNSGNTIYF
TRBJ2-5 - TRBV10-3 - TGTGCCATCAGGGAGACAGGTTCCGGGGAGACCCAGTACTTC CAIRETGSGETQYF
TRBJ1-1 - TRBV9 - TGTGCCAGCAGCGTAGATCAGGCCATGAACACTGAAGCTTTCTTT CASSVDQAMNTEAFF
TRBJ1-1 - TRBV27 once TGTGCCAGCAGTGCCGAAGCTTCGTCGGGGAACACTGAAGCTTTCTTT CASSAEASSGNTEAFF
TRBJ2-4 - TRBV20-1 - TGCAGTGCAACTACAGGGTACATTCAGTACTTC CSATTGYIQYF
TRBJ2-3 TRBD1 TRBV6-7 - TGTGCCAGCACCACACGCCCCGCAGGGGGCGAGGGCACAGATACGCAGTATTTT CASTTRPAGGEGTDTQYF
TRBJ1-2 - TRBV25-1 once TGTGCCAGCAGTGGACAGCGGGCAAATGGCTACACCTTC CASSGQRANGYTF
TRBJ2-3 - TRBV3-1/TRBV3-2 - TGTGCCAGCAGCCAAGATCAATATACGCAGTATTTT CASSQDQYTQYF
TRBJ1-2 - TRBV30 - TGTGCCTGGAGGACAGAACCTAACTATGGCTACACCTTC CAWRTEPNYGYTF
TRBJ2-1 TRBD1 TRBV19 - TGTGCCACCGAGACAGGGGACCTTTACAATGAGCAGTTCTTC CATETGDLYNEQFF
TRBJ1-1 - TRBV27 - TGTGCCAGCAGTTTATGGGGCACGGACAGCTATCGGGAAGCTTTCTTT CASSLWGTDSYREAFF